A selection of T cell receptor beta chains follows, all from one sample in a study of cytomegalovirus exposure and HLA in healthy donors. Clones were sequenced by immunoSEQ multiplex PCR, and TCRdb holds only the in-frame ones, with some missing. Of some 96,000 clones listed, about 75% are singletons. The source material was PBMCs. These receptors originate from a man aged 40-49 years in good health and CMV-seropositive. Both conserved end residues are part of each CDR3. D genes are given only for firm matches. The size of a clone is reported for some rows only, either as once, few or many, or as a class for expanded clones.

TRBJ2-3 | - | few | TRBV18 | CASSLDFADTQYF | TGTGCCAGCTCTTTAGACTTTGCCGATACGCAGTATTTT
TRBJ1-1 | - | - | TRBV13 | CASSSGRVRAFF | TGTGCCAGCAGCTCAGGACGCGTTCGGGCTTTCTTT
TRBJ1-2 | TRBD1 | - | TRBV27 | CASSLGQGAGGYTF | TGTGCCAGCAGTCTAGGACAGGGGGCGGGTGGCTACACCTTC
TRBJ1-6 | - | - | TRBV4-1 | CASSPPTAAPLHF | TGCGCCAGCAGCCCCCCGACTGCGGCACCCCTCCACTTT
TRBJ2-6 | - | - | TRBV6-6 | CASSGDNSGANVLTF | TGTGCCAGCAGTGGGGACAACTCTGGGGCCAACGTCCTGACTTTC
TRBJ2-1 | TRBD2 | - | TRBV29-1 | CSVELAGERAGSNEQFF | TGCAGCGTTGAGTTAGCGGGAGAAAGGGCTGGGAGCAATGAGCAGTTCTTC
TRBJ2-7 | TRBD2 | once | TRBV27 | CASSEAGLYEQYF | TGTGCCAGCAGTGAAGCGGGACTTTACGAGCAGTACTTC
TRBJ1-2 | - | few | TRBV2 | CASSEGSGNYGYTF | TGTGCCAGCAGTGAGGGTTCCGGGAACTATGGCTACACCTTC
TRBJ1-1 | - | - | TRBV19 | CASSSYRENAFF | TGTGCCAGTAGTTCGTACAGGGAGAATGCTTTCTTT
TRBJ2-1 | TRBD2 | - | TRBV19 | CASSLLAGDGNEQFF | TGTGCCAGTAGTCTACTAGCGGGAGATGGGAATGAGCAGTTCTTC
TRBJ2-5 | TRBD2 | - | TRBV5-1 | CASKYNPGLGQETQYF | TGCGCCAGCAAATACAACCCGGGACTAGGCCAAGAGACCCAGTACTTC
TRBJ2-5 | TRBD2 | - | TRBV5-1 | CASSLLLAGDQETQYF | TGCGCCAGCAGCTTGCTCCTAGCGGGGGACCAAGAGACCCAGTACTTC
TRBJ2-3 | - | - | TRBV5-6 | CASSTSPKGLYTDTQYF | TGTGCCAGCAGCACCTCCCCCAAGGGGTTATACACAGATACGCAGTATTTT
TRBJ2-6 | - | few | TRBV11-2 | CASSHEGVDLSGANVLTF | TGTGCCAGCAGCCACGAGGGGGTGGATTTGTCTGGGGCCAACGTCCTGACTTTC
TRBJ2-5 | TRBD2 | - | TRBV5-6 | CASSFVTSVETQYF | TGTGCCAGCAGCTTCGTGACTAGCGTAGAGACCCAGTACTTC
TRBJ2-3 | - | - | TRBV10-3 | CAISSGPDTQYF | TGTGCCATCAGTTCCGGTCCAGATACGCAGTATTTT
TRBJ2-7 | TRBD2 | - | TRBV10-3 | CAVHPASGSYEQYF | TGTGCCGTCCATCCGGCTAGCGGTTCCTACGAGCAGTACTTC
TRBJ1-5 | - | - | TRBV4-1 | CASSQDRGGRQPQHF | TGCGCCAGCAGCCAAGATCGGGGGGGGAGGCAGCCCCAGCATTTT
TRBJ1-2 | TRBD1 | - | TRBV10-3 | CAISESPGQGNYGYTF | TGTGCCATCAGTGAGTCCCCGGGACAGGGTAACTATGGCTACACCTTC
TRBJ2-2 | - | - | TRBV7-2 | CASSPRLDGELFF | TGTGCCAGCAGCCCCCGACTAGACGGGGAGCTGTTTTTT
TRBJ2-3 | - | few | TRBV4-1 | CASSQAPRSTDTQYF | TGCGCCAGCAGCCAAGCGCCACGGAGCACAGATACGCAGTATTTT
TRBJ1-2 | TRBD1 | - | TRBV19 | CASSLTGLDGYTF | TGTGCCAGTAGTCTGACAGGGTTAGATGGCTACACCTTC
TRBJ2-1 | TRBD2 | few | TRBV5-4 | CASSLGTSPNEQFF | TGTGCCAGCAGCTTGGGGACTAGTCCCAATGAGCAGTTCTTC
TRBJ2-7 | - | - | TRBV7-2 | CASSWTGSHDSEQYF | TGTGCCAGCAGCTGGACCGGGTCCCACGACAGCGAGCAGTACTTC
TRBJ2-4 | TRBD2 | - | TRBV5-6 | CASSLFRSGRALGGIQYF | TGTGCCAGCAGCTTGTTTCGCAGCGGGAGGGCCCTGGGGGGCATTCAGTACTTC
TRBJ2-7 | TRBD1 | - | TRBV9 | CASSSELGTGGSYEQYF | TGTGCCAGCAGCTCCGAATTAGGGACAGGGGGTTCCTACGAGCAGTACTTC
TRBJ2-5 | - | - | TRBV7-6 | CASSSIRTDAYQETQYF | TGTGCCAGCAGCTCAATTCGGACAGACGCGTACCAAGAGACCCAGTACTTC
TRBJ2-5 | - | - | TRBV28 | CASSLGALETQYF | TGTGCCAGCAGTCTTGGGGCGTTAGAGACCCAGTACTTC
TRBJ2-1 | - | - | TRBV11-2 | CASSGLVSYNEQFF | TGTGCCAGCAGCGGACTTGTGTCCTACAATGAGCAGTTCTTC
TRBJ2-1 | - | - | TRBV12-1 | CASSDSGTSGNEQFF | TGTGCCAGCAGCGACAGCGGGACTTCCGGCAATGAGCAGTTCTTC
TRBJ1-1 | TRBD1 | - | TRBV4-2 | CASSQGQTPNTEAFF | TGTGCCAGCAGCCAGGGACAGACCCCGAACACTGAAGCTTTCTTT
TRBJ1-4 | - | - | TRBV2 | CASSVSGRTNEKLFF | TGTGCCAGCAGTGTTTCAGGGCGAACTAATGAAAAACTGTTTTTT
TRBJ2-1 | - | - | TRBV28 | CASSLVGGSYNEQFF | TGTGCCAGCAGTTTAGTCGGGGGCTCCTACAATGAGCAGTTCTTC
TRBJ1-6 | TRBD1 | few | TRBV5-5 | CASSTGTGFSPLHF | TGTGCCAGCAGTACCGGGACAGGGTTTTCACCCCTCCACTTT
TRBJ2-7 | - | - | TRBV10-3 | CAISEEESSYEQYF | TGTGCCATCAGTGAAGAGGAGAGCTCCTACGAGCAGTACTTC
TRBJ2-1 | - | - | TRBV6-6 | CASSYTGRDNEQFF | TGTGCCAGCAGTTACACGGGCAGGGACAATGAGCAGTTCTTC
TRBJ2-7 | - | - | TRBV4-1 | CASSQHGTNSYEQYF | TGCGCCAGCAGCCAACATGGGACAAACTCCTACGAGCAGTACTTC
TRBJ2-7 | TRBD1 | - | TRBV27 | CASSLSRGDRGYEQYF | TGTGCCAGCAGTTTATCGCGGGGGGACAGGGGATACGAGCAGTACTTC
TRBJ2-4 | TRBD1 | - | TRBV6-1 | CASSEAAAGGFIQYF | TGTGCCAGCAGTGAAGCGGCGGCAGGGGGTTTCATTCAGTACTTC
TRBJ2-2 | TRBD2 | - | TRBV7-3 | CASSLTGGGTGELFF | TGTGCCAGCAGCTTAACGGGCGGGGGCACCGGGGAGCTGTTTTTT
TRBJ1-2 | TRBD1 | - | TRBV9 | CASSVDGQGRGYTF | TGTGCCAGCAGCGTAGATGGACAGGGGCGTGGCTACACCTTC
TRBJ2-7 | - | - | TRBV7-2 | CASSPHGAVIYEQYF | TGTGCCAGCAGCCCCCACGGAGCCGTTATTTACGAGCAGTACTTC